Here is one T cell receptor (beta chain) with its context. No antigen is known for it. No base qualities exist here, and no much larger clone lies one base off it. The CDR3 runs 14 amino acids, cysteine and phenylalanine included. Solely the CDR3 DNA is kept, with 42 bases framed from the first base. V and J are truncated by 5 bases and 2 bases respectively, leaving an intervening sequence of 12 bases. As encoded in the germline V gene, CDR1 is SGHVS while CDR2 is FQNEAQ. Set within a cohort of healthcare workers in London, UK, this nested case-control study involved weekly PCR testing of nasopharyngeal swabs along with blood sampling. Between 23 and 31 March 2020, the week of the UK lockdown, healthcare workers were enrolled and then followed up weekly for as long as 16 weeks. The method behind the library was 5' RACE. TCRdb shows the sequencer as NextSeq 500. To correct for sequencing error and PCR bias, the TCR library protocol tagged individual cDNA molecules with unique molecular identifiers. Sequencing covered both TCR alpha and beta chains, and within each sample the abundances of alpha and beta sequences were tightly co-correlated. The published analysis was carried out like this. Decombinator V4 was used to annotate the V gene, J gene and CDR3 of the TCR sequences. TCRs were defined as expanded if a significant change between any two time points was detected under a Poisson model with p below 0.0001. TCR abundances were normalised to the total number of TCRs sequenced per sample and expressed as counts per million. MAIT TCRs were defined by TRAV1-2 paired with TRAJ12, TRAJ20 or TRAJ33, and iNKT TCRs by TRAV10 paired with TRAJ18. VDJdb, accessed on 1 November 2021, was searched for TCRs annotated for CMV, EBV and SARS-CoV-2, and TCRs annotated for more than one antigen were excluded. The public reads were quality trimmed at Q25 with fastp and then assembled into clones with MiXCR by TCRdb, keeping productive beta chains. For every CDR3 protein sequence, its rows merge into one entry that carries the most common genes and DNA. These V and J calls originate from TCRdb's pipeline instead of the authors' own analysis. For this sample the table gives approximately 84,000 distinct CDR3 sequences, of which under 15% were detected only once. The ten largest account for 5.5% to 7.5% of the sample.

The record originates from a study of early T cells in non-severe SARS-CoV-2 infection (dated by TCRdb to about 2021). At the level of the whole study: Because TCR sequencing relied on bulk RNA taken from unsorted whole blood, pairing of alpha and beta chains was not possible.

Results the study describes overall, beyond this receptor: VDJdb matching was skewed toward anti-spike CD8 responses and likely underestimated virus-specific expansions, missing private and CD4 specificities.

The TCR comes from an adult who was a healthcare worker with PCR-confirmed SARS-CoV-2 infection or an uninfected control (not recorded which). The V gene is TRBV7-8 and the J gene is TRBJ1-1; TRBD1 could be the D gene, as 6 bases match. Sequenced material: whole blood. The sequence in DNA is TGTGCCAGCAGCCCCCGGACAGAAAACACTGAAGCTTTCTTT. Translated, it gives CASSPRTENTEAFF.